This T cell receptor beta chain derives from a study of CD8 T cells in Susac syndrome (dated by TCRdb to between 2017 and 2020). With regard to the full study: Of the Susac syndrome patients who were sequenced, more than five had clinically active disease and about 8 were in clinical remission. At the time of blood withdrawal, Susac syndrome patients were either therapy-naive, taking corticosteroids (with some also receiving IVIg), or on IVIg alone. The study used repertoire sequencing to test whether antigen drove CD8+ T cell activation and differentiation in Susac syndrome. Study-wide conclusions, independent of this receptor: The TCR sequencing and HLA analysis was acknowledged to have included a relatively small number of individuals. The CD4+ T cell repertoire of patients with Susac syndrome showed no detectable clonal expansion.

With respect to this clonotype: No antigen is known for it. The record has no base qualities; no much larger clone is one base away.

High-throughput TCR beta sequencing profiled peripheral blood CD8+ and CD4+ T cells from healthy donors, Susac syndrome patients and multiple sclerosis patients. The Susac syndrome patients fulfilled recently defined diagnostic criteria for either definite or probable disease. Bulk CD8+ and CD4+ T cells were purified magnetically by negative isolation, whereas CD8+ TEMRA cells were enriched by FACS. Blood was collected in EDTA tubes and processed within 24 hours, with PBMCs isolated through density gradient centrifugation. PBMCs intended for TCR sequencing were cryopreserved in liquid nitrogen and thawed later in a water bath at 37 degrees C. The sorted or isolated CD4+, CD8+ and CD8+ TEMRA cells reached a purity of at least 90%. V is reduced by 2 bases and J by 0 bases, leaving a spacing of 15 bases between them. The germline V gene supplies CDR1 SGHTA and CDR2 FQGTGA. Counted from cysteine to phenylalanine, this CDR3 has 17 amino acids. The CDR3 DNA has 51 bases and is translated from base 1.

RNA was extracted with the RNeasy kit and roughly 0.45 to 1 ug was reverse transcribed using random hexamers. The immunoSEQ multiplex PCR assay, which covers 54 Vbeta and 13 Jbeta segments, was used to amplify TCR beta CDR3 regions. PCR amplification bias was corrected by using a synthetic template baseline for primer optimization and computational correction. In the authors' own workflow: Only productive sequences were kept, with reads annotated to V, D and J genes according to IMGT and analyzed in immunoSEQ Analyzer. Clonality was computed as one minus Shannon entropy normalized by log2 of the number of productive unique sequences. Public and private clones were assessed among the 100 most prevalent clones of each patient and control. Susac-specific clones were defined as absent from healthy and MS cohorts, approximately 1,000 published viral clones and other ImmuneACCESS disease sequences. The public reads were quality trimmed at Q25 with fastp and then assembled into clones with MiXCR by TCRdb, keeping productive beta chains. Identical CDR3 protein sequences are pooled into one entry, listed with their most common genes and DNA. These V and J calls rely on TCRdb rather than the paper's analysis. The sample table lists about 190,000 distinct CDR3 sequences, approximately 96% of them with a count of one. Clones ranked in the top ten supply approximately 0.098% of the sample.

This chain is built from TRBV7-3 and TRBJ2-3; TRBD2 could be the D gene, as 6 bases match. Source material: CD4+ T cells from PBMCs. The TCR was taken from a human donor with Susac syndrome. The DNA is as follows: TGTGCCAGCAGCTTATCCCGTGGTGGGGGGAGCACAGATACGCAGTATTTT. This gives the protein CASSLSRGGGSTDTQYF.